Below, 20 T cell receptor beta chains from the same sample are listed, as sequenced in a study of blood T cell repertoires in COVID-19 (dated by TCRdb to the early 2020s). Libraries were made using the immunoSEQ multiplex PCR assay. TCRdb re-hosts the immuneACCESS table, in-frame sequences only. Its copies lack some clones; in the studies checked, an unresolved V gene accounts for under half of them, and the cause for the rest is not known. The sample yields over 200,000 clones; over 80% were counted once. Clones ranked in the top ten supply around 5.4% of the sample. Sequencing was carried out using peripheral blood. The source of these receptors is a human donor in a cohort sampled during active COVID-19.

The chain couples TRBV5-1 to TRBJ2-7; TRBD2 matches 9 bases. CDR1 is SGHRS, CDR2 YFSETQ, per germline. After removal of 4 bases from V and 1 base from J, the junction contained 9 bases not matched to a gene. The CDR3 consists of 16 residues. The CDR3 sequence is CASSMRLLAGSYEQYF. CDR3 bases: TGCGCCAGCAGCATGCGCTTACTAGCGGGTTCCTACGAGCAGTACTTC. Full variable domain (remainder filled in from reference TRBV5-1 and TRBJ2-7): KAGVTQTPRYLIKTRGQQVTLSCSPISGHRSVSWYQQTPGQGLQFLFEYFSETQRNKGNFPGRFSGRQFSNSRSEMNVSTLELGDSALYLCASSMRLLAGSYEQYFGPGTRLTVT.

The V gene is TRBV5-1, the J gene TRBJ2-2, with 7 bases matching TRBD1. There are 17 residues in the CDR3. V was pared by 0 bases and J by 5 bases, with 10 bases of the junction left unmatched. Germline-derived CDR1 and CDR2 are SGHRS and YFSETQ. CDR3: CASSLGLSGGKTGELFF. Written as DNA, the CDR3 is TGCGCCAGCAGCTTGGGATTGTCAGGGGGTAAAACCGGGGAGCTGTTTTTT.

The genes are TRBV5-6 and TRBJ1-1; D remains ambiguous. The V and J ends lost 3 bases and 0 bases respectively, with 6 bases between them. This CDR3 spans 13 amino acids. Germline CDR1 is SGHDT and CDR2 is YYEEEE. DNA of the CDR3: TGTGCCAGCAGCTCGGGAATGAACACTGAAGCTTTCTTT. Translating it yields CASSSGMNTEAFF.

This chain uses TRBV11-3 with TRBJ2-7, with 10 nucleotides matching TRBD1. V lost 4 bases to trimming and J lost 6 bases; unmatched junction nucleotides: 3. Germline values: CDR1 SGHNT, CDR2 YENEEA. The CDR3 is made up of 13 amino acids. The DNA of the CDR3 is TGTGCCAGCAGCTGGGACAGGGGAAGCGAGCAGTACTTC. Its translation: CASSWDRGSEQYF.

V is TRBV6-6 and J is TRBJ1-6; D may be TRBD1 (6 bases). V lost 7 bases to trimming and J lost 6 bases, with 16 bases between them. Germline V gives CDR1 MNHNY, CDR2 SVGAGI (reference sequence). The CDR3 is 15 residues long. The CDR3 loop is CASNDLGAGNSPLHF. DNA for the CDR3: TGTGCCAGCAACGACTTGGGGGCTGGTAATTCACCCCTCCACTTT.

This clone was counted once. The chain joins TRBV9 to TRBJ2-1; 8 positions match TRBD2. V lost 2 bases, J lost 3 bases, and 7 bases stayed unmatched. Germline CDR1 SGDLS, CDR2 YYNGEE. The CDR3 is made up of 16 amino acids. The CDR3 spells CASSVRTSSGYNEQFF. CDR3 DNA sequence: TGTGCCAGCAGCGTGCGGACTAGCAGCGGCTACAATGAGCAGTTCTTC.

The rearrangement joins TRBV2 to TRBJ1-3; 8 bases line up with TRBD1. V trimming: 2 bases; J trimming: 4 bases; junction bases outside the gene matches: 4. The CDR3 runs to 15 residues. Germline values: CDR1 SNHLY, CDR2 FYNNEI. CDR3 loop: CASSEQGAWGNTIYF. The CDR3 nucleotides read TGTGCCAGCAGTGAACAGGGGGCTTGGGGAAACACCATATATTTT.

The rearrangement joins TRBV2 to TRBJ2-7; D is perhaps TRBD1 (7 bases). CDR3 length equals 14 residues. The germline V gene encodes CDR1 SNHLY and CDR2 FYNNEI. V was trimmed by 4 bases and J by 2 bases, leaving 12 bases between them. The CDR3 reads CASSAGGGPYEQYF. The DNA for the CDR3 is TGTGCCAGCAGTGCAGGGGGAGGACCCTACGAGCAGTACTTC.

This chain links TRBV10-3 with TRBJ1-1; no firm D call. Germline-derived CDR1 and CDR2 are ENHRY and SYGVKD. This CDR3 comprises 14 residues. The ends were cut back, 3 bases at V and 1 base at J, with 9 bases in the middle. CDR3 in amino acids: CAISERGANTEAFF. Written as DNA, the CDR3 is TGTGCCATCAGTGAAAGAGGCGCGAACACTGAAGCTTTCTTT.

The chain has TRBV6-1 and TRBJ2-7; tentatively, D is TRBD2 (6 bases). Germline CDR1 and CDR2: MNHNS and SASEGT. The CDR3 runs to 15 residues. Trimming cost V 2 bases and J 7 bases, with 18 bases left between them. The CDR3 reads CASSEQGTGVGEQYF. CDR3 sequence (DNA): TGTGCCAGCAGTGAACAAGGGACTGGAGTCGGGGAGCAGTACTTC.

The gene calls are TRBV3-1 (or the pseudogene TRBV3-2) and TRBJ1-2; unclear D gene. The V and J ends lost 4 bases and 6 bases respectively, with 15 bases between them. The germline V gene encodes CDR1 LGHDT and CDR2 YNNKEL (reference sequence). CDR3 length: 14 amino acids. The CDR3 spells CASSLRTGLNGYTF. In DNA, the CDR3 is TGTGCCAGCAGCCTCCGGACTGGGTTGAATGGCTACACCTTC.

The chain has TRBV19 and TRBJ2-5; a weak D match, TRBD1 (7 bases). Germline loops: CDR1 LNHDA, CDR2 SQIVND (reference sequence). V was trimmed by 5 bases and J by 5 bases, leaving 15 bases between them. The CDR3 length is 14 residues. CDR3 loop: CASSAGQSLETQYF. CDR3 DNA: TGTGCCAGTAGTGCGGGACAGAGCCTTGAGACCCAGTACTTC. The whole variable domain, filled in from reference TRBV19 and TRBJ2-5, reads DGGITQSPKYLFRKEGQNVTLSCEQNLNHDAMYWYRQDPGQGLRLIYYSQIVNDFQKGDIAEGYSVSREKKESFPLTVTSAQKNPTAFYLCASSAGQSLETQYFGPGTRLLVL.

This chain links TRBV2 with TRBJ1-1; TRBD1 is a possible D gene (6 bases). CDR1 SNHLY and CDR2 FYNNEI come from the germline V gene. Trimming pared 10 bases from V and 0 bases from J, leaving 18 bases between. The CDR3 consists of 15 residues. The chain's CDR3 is CATPTGGHLNTEAFF. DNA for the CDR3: TGTGCCACCCCGACGGGGGGGCACCTGAACACTGAAGCTTTCTTT.

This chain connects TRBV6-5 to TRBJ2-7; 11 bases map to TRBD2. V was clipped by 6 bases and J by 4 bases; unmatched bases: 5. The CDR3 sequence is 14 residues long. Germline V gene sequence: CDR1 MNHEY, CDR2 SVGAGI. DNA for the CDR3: TGTGCCAGCAGAAGACTAGCGGGGCCTTACGAGCAGTACTTC. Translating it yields CASRRLAGPYEQYF.

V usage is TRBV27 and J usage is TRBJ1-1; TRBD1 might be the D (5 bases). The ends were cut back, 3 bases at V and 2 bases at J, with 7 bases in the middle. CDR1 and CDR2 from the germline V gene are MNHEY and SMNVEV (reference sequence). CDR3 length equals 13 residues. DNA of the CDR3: TGTGCCAGCAGTTTTGGGGCTAACACTGAAGCTTTCTTT. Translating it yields CASSFGANTEAFF.

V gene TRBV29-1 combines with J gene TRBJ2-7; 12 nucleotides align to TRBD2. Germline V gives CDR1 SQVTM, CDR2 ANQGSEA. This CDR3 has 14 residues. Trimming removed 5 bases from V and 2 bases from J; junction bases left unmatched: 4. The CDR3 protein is CSVKRTSGTYEQYF. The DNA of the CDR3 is TGCAGCGTTAAAAGGACTAGCGGGACCTACGAGCAGTACTTC.

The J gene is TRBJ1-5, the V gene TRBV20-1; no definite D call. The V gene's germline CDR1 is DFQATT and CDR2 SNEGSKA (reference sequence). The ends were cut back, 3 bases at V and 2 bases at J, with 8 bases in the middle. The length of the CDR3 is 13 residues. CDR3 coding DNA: TGCAGTGCTAGTTCCCGAGGCAATCAGCCCCAGCATTTT. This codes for CSASSRGNQPQHF.

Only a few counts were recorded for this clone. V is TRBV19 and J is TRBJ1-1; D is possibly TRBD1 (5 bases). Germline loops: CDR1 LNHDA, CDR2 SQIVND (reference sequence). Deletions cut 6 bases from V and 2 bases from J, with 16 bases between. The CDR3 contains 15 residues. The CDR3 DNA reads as TGTGCCAGTAGCCTAATGGGGCAGAGTAACACTGAAGCTTTCTTT. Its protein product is CASSLMGQSNTEAFF. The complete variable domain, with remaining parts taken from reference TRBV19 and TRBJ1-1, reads DGGITQSPKYLFRKEGQNVTLSCEQNLNHDAMYWYRQDPGQGLRLIYYSQIVNDFQKGDIAEGYSVSREKKESFPLTVTSAQKNPTAFYLCASSLMGQSNTEAFFGQGTRLTVV.

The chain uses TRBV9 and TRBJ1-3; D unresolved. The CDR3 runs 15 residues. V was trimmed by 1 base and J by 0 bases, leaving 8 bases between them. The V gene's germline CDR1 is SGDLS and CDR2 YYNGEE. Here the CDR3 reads CASSVLGLSGNTIYF. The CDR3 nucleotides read TGTGCCAGCAGCGTATTGGGCCTCTCTGGAAACACCATATATTTT.

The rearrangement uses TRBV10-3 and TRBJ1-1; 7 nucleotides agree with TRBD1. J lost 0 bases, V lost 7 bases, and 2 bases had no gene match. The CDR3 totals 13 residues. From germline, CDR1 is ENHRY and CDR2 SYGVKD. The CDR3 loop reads CAIKGAMNTEAFF. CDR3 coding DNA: TGTGCCATCAAGGGGGCGATGAACACTGAAGCTTTCTTT.